These 4 T cell receptor beta chains share one sample of origin, sequenced in a study of response to subunit inactivated influenza vaccine. TCRdb reanalysed the RT-PCR reads using MiXCR and keeps one entry per CDR3 protein. The table includes about 540,000 distinct CDR3 sequences, approximately 24% detected once. This sample was also put to use in a study of T cells expressing NK-cell markers. According to that study: Researchers built TCR beta cDNA using 5'RACE template switching with UMIs.

Sequencing was performed on CD4+ T cells sorted from PBMCs, taken roughly 13 days after vaccination. Receptors originate from a man aged 50-60 years who received an inactivated influenza vaccine.

The V call is TRBV6-6, the J call TRBJ2-2; no firm D call. The germline gives CDR1 MNHNY, CDR2 SVGAGI (reference sequence). V gave up 2 bases and J gave up 5 bases, with 6 bases separating them. CDR3 length: 13 amino acids. The CDR3 loop is CASSYQETGELFF. For the CDR3, the DNA is TGTGCCAGCAGTTACCAGGAAACCGGGGAGCTGTTTTTT.

A few counts support this clonotype. The V and J genes are TRBV12-5 and TRBJ2-1; 7 bases line up with TRBD1. The V gene's germline CDR1 is LGHNT and CDR2 FRNRAP. The CDR3 sequence is 14 residues long. Trimming took 7 bases from V and 5 from J; bases not matched to a gene: 8. The CDR3 nucleotides read TGTGCTAGTGTCCGGGACAGTTCAGACAATGAGCAGTTCTTC. Its protein product is CASVRDSSDNEQFF. Supplemented by reference TRBV12-5 and TRBJ2-1, the full variable domain reads DARVTQTPRHKVTEMGQEVTMRCQPILGHNTVFWYRQTMMQGLELLAYFRNRAPLDDSGMPKDRFSAEMPDATLATLKIQPSEPRDSAVYFCASVRDSSDNEQFFGPGTRLTVL.

This clonotype was seen only a few times. The chain has TRBV5-1 and TRBJ2-5; 7 nucleotides align to TRBD1. V lost 1 base, J lost 2 bases, and 5 bases stayed unmatched. The germline gives CDR1 SGHRS, CDR2 YFSETQ. The CDR3 covers 15 residues. CDR3 amino acids: CASSLMPGGQETQYF. The CDR3 bases are TGCGCCAGCAGCTTGATGCCAGGGGGACAAGAGACCCAGTACTTC.

This rearrangement joins TRBV24-1 to TRBJ2-1, with 10 bases aligning to TRBD2. V trimming: 7 bases; J trimming: 2 bases; junction bases outside the gene matches: 16. Germline lookup yields CDR1 KGHDR and CDR2 SFDVKD. The CDR3 extends over 19 amino acids. CDR3 amino acids: CATSPSQGFSGGPYNEQFF. The DNA of the CDR3 is TGTGCCACCAGCCCCTCCCAGGGGTTTAGCGGGGGGCCCTACAATGAGCAGTTCTTC.